The 13 T cell receptor beta chains below were found in one sample sequenced in a study of blood T cell repertoires in COVID-19. Here immunoSEQ multiplex PCR was the method, and the copy in TCRdb shows in-frame clones only, minus some. The data show a few hundred thousand clones, with roughly 86% seen just once and approximately 9% held by the top ten. Specimen: PBMCs or T cells enriched from blood (not recorded which). Receptors originate from a woman aged 18-29 years who had recovered from COVID-19.

The chain links TRBV4-2 to TRBJ2-2; TRBD1 matches at 7 bases. The CDR3 has 16 residues. With 2 bases clipped from V and 2 bases from J, the junction kept 5 bases outside the gene matches. The germline V gene encodes CDR1 LGHNA and CDR2 YNFKEQ. CDR3 sequence (DNA): TGTGCCAGCAGCCAATCCAGGACAGGCAACACCGGGGAGCTGTTTTTT. Amino acids: CASSQSRTGNTGELFF.

This CDR3 reads CASTHYGGQGAWANVLTF. As DNA, the CDR3 is TGTGCCAGCACTCATTATGGGGGACAGGGGGCTTGGGCCAACGTCCTGACTTTC. The genes are TRBV27 and TRBJ2-6; 12 positions agree with TRBD1. The CDR3 loop spans 18 amino acids. Germline V gives CDR1 MNHEY, CDR2 SMNVEV (reference sequence). Losses at the gene ends were 7 bases for V and 5 bases for J; bases not matched to a gene: 12.

This sequence joins TRBV6-5 and TRBJ1-5; D possibly corresponds to TRBD1 (6 bases). CDR3 length equals 13 residues. V was cut by 2 bases and J by 8 bases, with 10 bases left in between. In germline, CDR1 is MNHEY, CDR2 SVGAGI. CDR3 in DNA: TGTGCCAGCAGTTACAGGGGGTCGGAGCCCCAGCATTTT. It specifies CASSYRGSEPQHF.

The chain carries TRBV19 and TRBJ1-1, with a tentative D call TRBD1 (6 bases). The CDR3 runs 15 residues. V was cut by 4 bases and J by 5 bases, with 17 bases left in between. The germline V gene encodes CDR1 LNHDA and CDR2 SQIVND (reference sequence). CDR3 sequence reads: CASSNVVGAGTEAFF. The CDR3 coding sequence is TGTGCCAGTAGTAATGTGGTGGGGGCCGGGACTGAAGCTTTCTTT. The full variable domain, rest sourced from reference TRBV19 and TRBJ1-1, is DGGITQSPKYLFRKEGQNVTLSCEQNLNHDAMYWYRQDPGQGLRLIYYSQIVNDFQKGDIAEGYSVSREKKESFPLTVTSAQKNPTAFYLCASSNVVGAGTEAFFGQGTRLTVV.

J is TRBJ2-1 and V is TRBV6-6; 13 bases are shared with TRBD2. Germline lookup yields CDR1 MNHNY and CDR2 SVGAGI (reference sequence). Losses at the gene ends were 5 bases for V and 6 bases for J; bases not matched to a gene: 7. The CDR3 loop spans 16 amino acids. The CDR3 loop is CASSRLGTSGTNEQFF. The CDR3 nucleotides are TGTGCCAGCAGTCGACTAGGGACTAGCGGGACCAATGAGCAGTTCTTC.

The gene calls are TRBV6-2 or TRBV6-3 and TRBJ2-7, with D unresolved. The CDR3 covers 13 residues. Germline V gene sequence: CDR1 MNHEY, CDR2 SVGEGT. Trimming left V 6 bases short and J 2 bases short, with 11 bases between. The CDR3 protein is CASSLTAAYEQYF. Written as DNA, the CDR3 is TGTGCCAGCAGCTTGACTGCCGCCTACGAGCAGTACTTC.

This clone was seen just once. V is TRBV20-1 and J is TRBJ2-5; 8 nucleotides match TRBD2. The CDR3 is 11 residues long. The germline V gene has CDR1 DFQATT and CDR2 SNEGSKA (reference sequence). CDR3 amino acids: CRPLAGETQYF. In DNA, the CDR3 is TGCAGACCCCTAGCGGGAGAGACCCAGTACTTC.

V gene TRBV7-2 combines with J gene TRBJ1-6; 7 bases line up with TRBD1. V lost 3 bases, J lost 8 bases, and 7 bases stayed unmatched. The CDR3 covers 15 residues. Germline V lookup: CDR1 SGHTA, CDR2 FQGNSA. This CDR3 is CASSFGQATDSPLHF. The CDR3 bases are TGTGCCAGCAGCTTCGGACAGGCAACGGATTCACCCCTCCACTTT. Full variable domain (remainder filled in from reference TRBV7-2 and TRBJ1-6): GAGVSQSPSNKVTEKGKDVELRCDPISGHTALYWYRQSLGQGLEFLIYFQGNSAPDKSGLPSDRFSAERTGGSVSTLTIQRTQQEDSAVYLCASSFGQATDSPLHFGNGTRLTVT.

The chain has TRBV21-1 and TRBJ1-1. TRBV21-1 is shown as a pseudogene. CDR3 size: 12 residues. DNA of the CDR3: TGTGCCAGCAATATTACGGACACTGAAGCTTTCTTT. This sequence encodes CASNITDTEAFF.

CDR3 in amino acids: CASSTGGSYEQYF. CDR3 coding DNA: TGTGCCAGCAGTACGGGAGGGAGTTACGAGCAGTACTTC. The J gene is TRBJ2-7, the V gene TRBV28; 8 bases align to TRBD2. J lost 4 bases, V lost 5 bases, and 4 bases had no gene match. CDR3 length: 13 amino acids. CDR1 is MDHEN and CDR2 is SYDVKM in the germline V gene.

The chain joins TRBV6-5 to TRBJ1-6; D gene unclear. The CDR3 is 12 residues long. Trimming removed 6 bases from V and 9 bases from J, with 9 bases in between. The germline CDR1 and CDR2 sequences are MNHEY and SVGAGI. This chain's CDR3 is CASSFRGSPLHF. CDR3 nucleotide sequence: TGTGCCAGCAGCTTTCGGGGTTCACCCCTCCACTTT.

The chain recombines TRBV5-1 with TRBJ2-2; D is ambiguous. V shed 0 bases and J shed 4 bases, with 4 bases lying between them. Germline V CDR1 and CDR2: SGHRS, YFSETQ. The CDR3 runs to 13 residues. The CDR3, as DNA: TGCGCCAGCAGCTTGGTCTTCACCGGGGAGCTGTTTTTT. This encodes CASSLVFTGELFF.

In DNA form, the CDR3 reads TGTGCCAGCAGGTTAGCGTCCGGGGCCAACGTCCTGACTTTC. Translating it yields CASRLASGANVLTF. The chain employs TRBV28 and TRBJ2-6; tentative D call: TRBD2 (5 bases). The CDR3 runs to 14 residues. V lost 6 bases and J 4 bases, leaving 10 bases between the germline ends. From germline, CDR1 is MDHEN and CDR2 SYDVKM.